This T cell receptor beta chain was sequenced for a study of neurological immune-mediated disorders. Via MiXCR, TCRdb re-called the 5' RACE reads, giving one row per CDR3 protein. This sample has roughly 62,000 distinct CDR3 sequences, with about an eighth found just once. This clonotype was counted ten times or more. Sequenced material: PBMCs. The sequence derives from a man in his sixties in good health.

CDR3 sequence reads: CSADRGGSQPQHF. In DNA form, the CDR3 reads TGCAGTGCAGACAGGGGTGGAAGTCAGCCCCAGCATTTT. The chain carries TRBV20-1 and TRBJ1-5, with 8 bases aligning to TRBD1. J gave up 6 bases and V 6 bases, and 7 bases lay outside the gene matches. Per the germline V gene, CDR1 is DFQATT and CDR2 is SNEGSKA (reference sequence). The CDR3 length is 13 residues.